This passage covers 20 T cell receptor beta chains from one sample sequenced in a study of T cells in Graves' hyperthyroidism and ophthalmopathy. The investigators amplified TCR beta CDR3 regions from RNA transcripts. Carried out on the TCR CDR3, a first-round RT-PCR used the HTBI primer set. One entry per CDR3 protein results from TCRdb running MiXCR on the multiplex PCR reads. The data contain around 250,000 distinct CDR3 sequences, approximately 15% of them singletons. What was sequenced was blood. Source of these receptors: a woman between 40 and 50 years old with Graves' hyperthyroidism that later progressed to Graves' ophthalmopathy.

This clonotype was observed at least ten times. This chain joins TRBV27 and TRBJ2-7, with D possibly being TRBD2 (5 bases). CDR1 MNHEY and CDR2 SMNVEV come from the germline V gene (reference sequence). The CDR3 covers 15 residues. Trimming removed 0 bases from V and 2 bases from J, with 11 bases in between. The CDR3: CASSLSGGPTYEQYF. CDR3 in DNA: TGTGCCAGCAGTTTATCCGGCGGGCCGACCTACGAGCAGTACTTC.

Regarding this clonotype: This may be a read error, as it is one base from a much larger clone. J is TRBJ2-3 and V is TRBV3-1; TRBD2 matches 7 bases. The J segment lost 0 bases and the V segment lost 4 bases, leaving 7 bases of the junction unmatched. Germline CDR1 LGHDT, CDR2 YNNKEL (reference sequence). There are 16 residues in the CDR3. The CDR3 loop reads CASSPLASPSTDTQYF. The DNA of the CDR3 is TGTGCCAGCAGCCCACTAGCGTCCCCTAGCACAGATACGCAGTATTTT.

Remarks on this clonotype: The DNA is omitted, as the CDR3 cannot be located on it reliably, and the CDR3 follows TCRdb's listing. The gene calls are TRBV20-1 and TRBJ1-5; the table calls TRBD1, which could not be checked here. The CDR3 is 16 residues long, ends included. CDR1 and CDR2 from the germline V gene are DFQATT and SNEGSKA (reference sequence). The CDR3 is CSARPFGQGHNQPQHF.

This clonotype appeared many times. The genes are TRBV7-9 and TRBJ2-3; a weak D match, TRBD2 (6 bases). Trimming removed 3 bases from V and 4 bases from J, with 11 bases in between. Germline lookup yields CDR1 SEHNR and CDR2 FQNEAQ (reference sequence). This CDR3 is built from 14 residues. CDR3 residues: CASSFSGGSDTQYF. CDR3 in DNA: TGTGCCAGCAGCTTTTCCGGGGGTTCAGATACGCAGTATTTT.

V gene TRBV7-8 combines with J gene TRBJ1-4, with 7 bases lining up with TRBD1. Germline values: CDR1 SGHVS, CDR2 FQNEAQ. The CDR3 is 16 residues long. The J segment lost 6 bases and the V segment lost 2 bases, leaving 9 bases of the junction unmatched. CDR3 protein: CASSLSQTGIDEKLFF. In DNA form, the CDR3 reads TGTGCCAGCAGCTTAAGCCAGACAGGGATAGATGAAAAACTGTTTTTT.

Concerning this clonotype itself: A much larger clone differs by one base, so this may be a read error. J is TRBJ2-2 and V is TRBV7-2, with 7 bases identical to TRBD2. Trimming removed 7 bases from V and 6 bases from J; junction bases left unmatched: 11. Germline V gives CDR1 SGHTA, CDR2 FQGNSA. This CDR3 is 15 amino acids long. CDR3 nucleotide sequence: TGTGCCAGCACGAGGAGCGGGGCATTCTCCGGGGAGCTGTTTTTT. This encodes CASTRSGAFSGELFF.

This clonotype was seen repeatedly, ten times or more. A read error is possible here, since a much larger clone lies one base away. The rearrangement uses TRBV2 and TRBJ1-6; D may be TRBD1 (5 bases). This CDR3 region has 14 residues. Germline CDR1 SNHLY, CDR2 FYNNEI. The CDR3 bases are TGTGCCAGCAGTCCCGAAGGGGTTTCTTCACCCTTCCACTTT. It encodes CASSPEGVSSPFHF.

This clonotype showed up many times. The chain recombines TRBV28 with TRBJ2-1, with a tentative D call TRBD2 (6 bases). CDR1 MDHEN and CDR2 SYDVKM come from the germline V gene. CDR3 size: 14 residues. The ends were cut back, 7 bases at V and 3 bases at J, with 13 bases in the middle. This CDR3 is CASTAGTVYNEQFF. The DNA of the CDR3 is TGTGCCAGCACCGCCGGGACTGTCTACAATGAGCAGTTCTTC.

This clonotype was picked up many times. This rearrangement joins TRBV12-3 or TRBV12-4 to TRBJ2-3; 8 bases line up with TRBD1. The CDR3 runs 17 residues. The J segment lost 2 bases and the V segment lost 3 bases, leaving 10 bases of the junction unmatched. CDR3 in amino acids: CASSFRTGQGFTDTQYF. The CDR3 coding sequence is TGTGCCAGCAGTTTCCGGACAGGACAGGGCTTCACAGATACGCAGTATTTT.

The genes are TRBV4-2 and TRBJ1-1; D is unresolved. The V gene's germline CDR1 is LGHNA and CDR2 YNFKEQ. CDR3 length equals 15 residues. The V end was cut by 0 bases, the J end by 0 bases, with 8 bases between. The CDR3 here is CASSQDLTLNTEAFF. In nucleotides, the CDR3 is TGTGCCAGCAGCCAAGATCTAACATTGAACACTGAAGCTTTCTTT.

The chain links TRBV5-1 to TRBJ2-1, with D perhaps matching TRBD1 (6 bases). The CDR3 has 16 residues. V was pared by 4 bases and J by 5 bases, with 19 bases between. The germline gives CDR1 SGHRS, CDR2 YFSETQ. DNA for the CDR3: TGCGCCAGCAGCCAGTACAGGGCTGGAATTCACAATGAGCAGTTCTTC. It encodes CASSQYRAGIHNEQFF.

This chain uses TRBV9 with TRBJ1-1; the D is unclear. The germline V gene has CDR1 SGDLS and CDR2 YYNGEE. The germline V and J ends were trimmed by 3 bases and 10 bases, with 22 bases remaining between them. The CDR3 is 15 residues long. The DNA for the CDR3 is TGTGCCAGCAGCGCCCTCACTGGGGATAGTCACGGAGCTTTCTTT. Its protein is CASSALTGDSHGAFF.

This clonotype has at least ten counts. The chain joins TRBV6-1 to TRBJ1-2, with a possible D match to TRBD1 (5 bases). Trimming removed 7 bases from V and 4 bases from J, with 16 bases in between. This CDR3 has 14 residues. Germline V gene data show CDR1 as MNHNS and CDR2 as SASEGT. CDR3 sequence reads: CASITDISGYGYTF. CDR3 DNA sequence: TGTGCCAGCATCACGGACATATCCGGCTATGGCTACACCTTC.

This clonotype was detected a few times. This rearrangement joins TRBV20-1 to TRBJ2-1; 9 bases align to TRBD2. V lost 3 bases to trimming and J lost 9 bases; unmatched junction nucleotides: 6. Germline V gives CDR1 DFQATT, CDR2 SNEGSKA (reference sequence). The CDR3 runs 13 residues. The CDR3, as DNA: TGCAGTGCTAGGGCTAGCGGGACGGGTGAGCAGTTCTTC. Protein: CSARASGTGEQFF.

Remarks on this clonotype: This sequence may be a read error, since a much larger clone differs from it by one base. V gene TRBV3-1 combines with J gene TRBJ1-4; D may be TRBD1 (6 bases). The germline V gene has CDR1 LGHDT and CDR2 YNNKEL (reference sequence). V was clipped by 7 bases and J by 5 bases, with 14 bases between them. CDR3 length: 14 amino acids. The CDR3 loop reads CASNRDIGNEKLFF. The CDR3 region has the DNA TGTGCCAGCAACCGGGACATAGGAAATGAAAAACTGTTTTTT.

This rearrangement joins TRBV18 to TRBJ2-1, with a possible D match to TRBD2 (5 bases). The CDR3 contains 16 residues. Germline loops: CDR1 KGHSH, CDR2 LQKENI. Trimming pared 6 bases from V and 0 bases from J, leaving 15 bases between. In DNA, the CDR3 is TGTGCCAGCTCTCCTCGTGGGGAGACCTCCTACAATGAGCAGTTCTTC. This translates into CASSPRGETSYNEQFF.

This clonotype was counted at least ten times. V gene TRBV6-1 combines with J gene TRBJ1-4; 7 nucleotides line up with TRBD1. This CDR3 is built from 16 residues. The germline gives CDR1 MNHNS, CDR2 SASEGT. The trim removed 8 bases at V and 1 base at J, leaving 10 bases unmatched. In DNA, the CDR3 is TGTGCCAGCGGTTTATGGGCAGGGGGAACTAATGAAAAACTGTTTTTT. This translates into CASGLWAGGTNEKLFF.

The sample holds many counts of this clonotype. The chain links TRBV6-6 to TRBJ2-1; unclear D gene. Germline V lookup: CDR1 MNHNY, CDR2 SVGAGI (reference sequence). This CDR3 region has 16 residues. V gave up 0 bases and J gave up 2 bases, with 11 bases separating them. The CDR3 is CASSYSWRTTYNEQFF. DNA of the CDR3: TGTGCCAGCAGTTACTCCTGGCGGACGACCTACAATGAGCAGTTCTTC.

This clonotype has at least ten counts. The chain combines TRBV2 with TRBJ1-5; no clear D gene. CDR1 SNHLY and CDR2 FYNNEI come from the germline V gene. The CDR3 spans 15 residues. V lost 7 bases and J 3 bases, leaving 16 bases between the germline ends. CDR3 protein: CASKSLGQINQPQHF. CDR3 sequence (DNA): TGTGCCAGCAAGTCCCTTGGGCAGATCAATCAGCCCCAGCATTTT.

This clonotype was picked up many times. The chain recombines TRBV5-1 with TRBJ1-2; a possible D gene is TRBD1 (5 bases). This CDR3 spans 14 amino acids. With 4 bases removed from V and 4 bases from J, the gap between germline ends came to 14 bases. Germline CDR1 reads SGHRS; CDR2 reads YFSETQ. The CDR3 DNA follows: TGCGCCAGCAGCCCTGCCCCAGGGTCCTATGGCTACACCTTC. This encodes CASSPAPGSYGYTF.